This T cell receptor (beta chain) derives from a study of blood T cell repertoires in COVID-19. About the study: Donors in the United States, Italy and Spain gave samples during acute or convalescent COVID-19. PBMCs, B-cell-depleted T cells, or T cells were the source of the cDNA or gDNA that made up the material.

CDR3 length: 15 residues. V shed 6 bases, J shed 5 bases, and the junction held 8 bases outside the gene matches. The germline V gene has CDR1 SGHTA and CDR2 FQGNSA. This clone was observed a handful of times. Per the original methods: It was from reference gene primer amplification that nucleated cell counts were estimated. Sequenced by immunoSEQ multiplex PCR; TCRdb stores in-frame clones only, minus some. D and trimming come from the DNA, and the V and J calls and clone size come from that table. Among 75,000 to 95,000 clones, 84% were seen once, and the ten largest hold 25%. The sequence derives from a man aged 55 to 70 with acute or convalescent COVID-19. The chain uses TRBV7-2 and TRBJ2-1, with 9 bases aligning to TRBD2. The sequencing input was peripheral blood. The CDR3 DNA reads TGTGCCAGCAGTAGGCGGGGGGGCCCTAACAATGAGCAGTTCTTC. Translated, it gives CASSRRGGPNNEQFF. Based on the CDR3 plus reference TRBV7-2 and TRBJ2-1, the full variable domain is GAGVSQSPSNKVTEKGKDVELRCDPISGHTALYWYRQSLGQGLEFLIYFQGNSAPDKSGLPSDRFSAERTGGSVSTLTIQRTQQEDSAVYLCASSRRGGPNNEQFFGPGTRLTVL.